This TCR beta chain was retrieved from a study of blood T cell repertoires in COVID-19. About the research overall: T cells, B-cell-depleted T cells, or PBMCs supplied cDNA or gDNA.

This CDR3 contains 13 residues. V shed 5 bases and J shed 3 bases, with 10 bases lying between them. The germline gives CDR1 MRHNA, CDR2 SNTAGT. This clone was observed a single time. Profiling relied on immunoSEQ multiplex PCR, and the TCRdb table lists in-frame clones only, not all of them. In the table there are fewer than 250,000 clones, more than 75% of which are singletons. The TCR sequence derives from a human donor in a cohort sampled during active COVID-19. This chain links TRBV6-4 with TRBJ1-2; D remains unclear. Sequencing used peripheral blood. In nucleotides, the CDR3 is TGTGCCAGCAGTCCCTCTCCAGACTATGGCTACACCTTC. Translation gives CASSPSPDYGYTF.